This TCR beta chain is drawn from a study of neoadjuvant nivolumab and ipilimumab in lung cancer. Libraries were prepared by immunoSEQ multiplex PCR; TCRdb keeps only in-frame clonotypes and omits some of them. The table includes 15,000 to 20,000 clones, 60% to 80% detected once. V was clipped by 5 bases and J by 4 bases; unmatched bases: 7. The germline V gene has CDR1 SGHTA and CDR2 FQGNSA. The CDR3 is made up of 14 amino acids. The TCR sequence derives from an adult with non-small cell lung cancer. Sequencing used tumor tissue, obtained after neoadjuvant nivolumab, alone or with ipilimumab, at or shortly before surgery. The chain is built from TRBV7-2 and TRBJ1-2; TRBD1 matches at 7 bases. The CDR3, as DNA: TGTGCCAGCAGCCCCGTACAGGGGATCTATGGCTACACCTTC. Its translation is CASSPVQGIYGYTF.